This T cell receptor (beta chain) was identified during a study of blood T cell repertoires in COVID-19. This clone is a singleton in its sample. Germline lookup yields CDR1 MNHEY and CDR2 SMNVEV (reference sequence). The CDR3 has 16 residues. V lost 3 bases to trimming and J lost 1 base, with 15 bases between them. How the authors handled the data: Quantification of nucleated cells was approximated via reference gene primer amplification. Generated by immunoSEQ multiplex PCR, the TCRdb table keeps only in-frame clones and is missing some. V, J and clone size derive from that table, while D and trimming were established from the DNA sequence. The sample lists about 300,000 clones; around nine tenths were seen once. Allocation to cohorts depended on clinical history reported by the participants. What the recovered Cohort 3 donors had was two negative PCRs, clearance, or symptom resolution.

The clonotype comes from a woman aged 25 to 39 who had recovered from COVID-19. The chain recombines TRBV27 with TRBJ1-1; D unclear. The sequencing sample was made of PBMCs or T cells enriched from blood (not recorded which). As DNA, the CDR3 is TGTGCCAGCAGTTTCCTCCGACGGGGAACGAACACTGAAGCTTTCTTT. It yields the protein CASSFLRRGTNTEAFF.